The T cell receptor (beta chain) under discussion was sequenced for a study of blood T cells in healthy people across ages. The CDR3 length is 17 residues. V was pared by 4 bases and J by 0 bases, with 16 bases between. The germline CDR1 and CDR2 sequences are MGHDK and SYGVNS. It was with a sample-barcoded 5' primer and a J-beta primer mix that a second PCR of roughly 7 to 12 cycles was run. One entry per CDR3 protein, called by TCRdb with MiXCR from the 5' RACE reads. In the table there are 790,000 or so distinct CDR3 sequences, approximately 60% of which are singletons. The receptor comes from a middle-aged man in good health. The sequenced sample was blood. J is TRBJ1-5 and V is TRBV25-1; possibly TRBD1 for D (6 bases). The CDR3 nucleotides read TGTGCCAGCAGTGCAGCGGCACAGGGTAATAGCAATCAGCCCCAGCATTTT. Protein sequence: CASSAAAQGNSNQPQHF.